This TCR beta chain was identified during a study of T cells in Graves' hyperthyroidism and ophthalmopathy. Study-wide findings and caveats: Most clonotypes that expanded in the thyroid above 0.001 also showed up in blood. Ophthalmopathy was identified by the model a median approximately 6.4 months ahead of onset.

Amplified regions were TCR beta CDR3 sequences from RNA transcripts. The TCR CDR3 first-round RT-PCR relied on the HTBI primer set. TCRdb recomputed calls from the multiplex PCR reads with MiXCR, one row per CDR3 protein. The sample holds around 600,000 distinct CDR3 sequences, approximately 42% seen once. Investigators excluded patients with uncontrolled infection, other autoimmune disease, pregnancy or lactation. With 6 bases clipped from V and 3 bases from J, the junction kept 5 bases outside the gene matches. The length of the CDR3 is 14 residues. Germline CDR1 SNHLY, CDR2 FYNNEI. This clonotype was detected once. Its antigen remains unidentified.

The source material was peripheral blood or thyroid tissue (not recorded which). The source of this sequence is an adult man with Graves' disease, either hyperthyroidism or ophthalmopathy (not recorded which). The chain joins TRBV2 to TRBJ1-5, with 7 nucleotides matching TRBD1. The CDR3 loop reads CASRRDSFNQPQHF. The CDR3 DNA sequence: TGTGCCAGCAGACGGGACAGCTTCAATCAGCCCCAGCATTTT.